Shown below are 24 T cell receptor beta chains from a single sample sequenced in a study of blood T cell repertoires in COVID-19. The repertoire was sequenced with immunoSEQ multiplex PCR; TCRdb's copy has only in-frame clones and lacks some. This repertoire shows 200,000 to 300,000 clones, around 90% found once; its top ten account for approximately 2.8%. The source material was PBMCs or T cells enriched from blood (not recorded which). Receptor source: a woman aged 25 to 39 with acute COVID-19.

This sequence joins TRBV30 and TRBJ1-2, with 8 bases matching TRBD1. The CDR3 contains 12 residues. V was clipped by 2 bases and J by 8 bases; unmatched bases: 4. The germline gives CDR1 GTSNPN, CDR2 SVGIG (reference sequence). CDR3 coding DNA: TGTGCCTGGAGTATCGACAGGGGAGGCTACACCTTC. It translates to CAWSIDRGGYTF.

Points on this clone: A much larger clone sits a single nucleotide away, making a read error possible. Other DNA sequences in this specimen translate into the identical CDR3. The genes are TRBV30 and TRBJ2-1, with D possibly matching TRBD1 (6 bases). V was trimmed by 1 base and J by 0 bases, leaving 10 bases between them. This CDR3 has 15 amino acids. Per the germline V gene, CDR1 is GTSNPN and CDR2 is SVGIG (reference sequence). CDR3 sequence: CAWSEGQSSYNEQFF. CDR3 coding DNA: TGTGCCTGGAGTGAGGGACAAAGCTCCTACAATGAGCAGTTCTTC.

The CDR3: CASTPGQQSQYF. In DNA form, the CDR3 reads TGTGCCAGCACCCCGGGACAGCAAAGTCAGTACTTC. The chain recombines TRBV2 with TRBJ2-4; 7 nucleotides align to TRBD1. V lost 7 bases, J lost 12 bases, and 9 bases stayed unmatched. The CDR3 is 12 amino acids. Per germline, CDR1 SNHLY and CDR2 FYNNEI.

This clone came up once. The rearrangement links TRBV19 to TRBJ1-5, with TRBD1 matching 7 bases. V lost 10 bases and J lost 1; bases outside the gene matches: 10. CDR1 is LNHDA and CDR2 is SQIVND in the germline V gene (reference sequence). The CDR3 runs 15 residues. This chain's CDR3 is CATRSGGLSNQPQHF. The CDR3 nucleotides read TGTGCCACCCGTTCAGGGGGATTAAGCAATCAGCCCCAGCATTTT.

The chain recombines TRBV7-8 with TRBJ2-3, with 8 bases identical to TRBD1. V was clipped by 9 bases and J by 2 bases; unmatched bases: 10. The CDR3 runs to 15 residues. Germline V gives CDR1 SGHVS, CDR2 FQNEAQ. CDR3: CASRIRGRNTDTQYF. CDR3 coding DNA: TGTGCCAGTCGTATCAGGGGGCGCAACACAGATACGCAGTATTTT. The variable domain in full, completed from reference TRBV7-8 and TRBJ2-3, reads GAGVSQSPRYKVAKRGQDVALRCDPISGHVSLFWYQQALGQGPEFLTYFQNEAQLDKSGLPSDRFFAERPEGSVSTLKIQRTQQEDSAVYLCASRIRGRNTDTQYFGPGTRLTVL.

In this sample, this clone turned up once. The CDR3 reads CAWSVLAGSNEQYF. The CDR3, as DNA: TGTGCCTGGAGTGTTCTGGCGGGGAGTAACGAGCAGTACTTC. The chain joins TRBV30 to TRBJ2-7, with D possibly matching TRBD2 (6 bases). Germline assignment: CDR1 GTSNPN and CDR2 SVGIG (reference sequence). V shed 0 bases and J shed 5 bases, with 14 bases lying between them. The CDR3 totals 14 residues.

The chain has TRBV25-1 and TRBJ2-2; TRBD1 aligns across 10 bases. Germline lookup yields CDR1 MGHDK and CDR2 SYGVNS. The CDR3 is 16 residues long. J lost 6 bases, V lost 5 bases, and 9 bases had no gene match. As DNA, the CDR3 is TGTGCCAGCAGTACACTTGGGACAGGGGTGGCCGGGGAGCTGTTTTTT. It codes for CASSTLGTGVAGELFF.

The chain links TRBV19 to TRBJ2-3, with 10 bases lining up with TRBD1. This CDR3 region has 16 residues. V shed 6 bases, J shed 1 base, and the junction held 7 bases outside the gene matches. CDR1 LNHDA and CDR2 SQIVND come from the germline V gene (reference sequence). The DNA for the CDR3 is TGTGCCAGTAGCAACCCGGGACAGGGGCGCACAGATACGCAGTATTTT. Its protein product is CASSNPGQGRTDTQYF.

This sequence joins TRBV6-5 and TRBJ1-1, with TRBD1 matching over 7 bases. This CDR3 has 13 residues. With V trimmed by 6 bases and J by 6 bases, 7 bases remained unmatched. Germline V CDR1 and CDR2: MNHEY, SVGAGI. The CDR3 coding sequence is TGTGCCAGCAGCCGCCGACAGGGACCTGAAGCTTTCTTT. It translates to CASSRRQGPEAFF.

This chain connects TRBV5-1 to TRBJ2-7; no reliable D call. The CDR3 loop spans 13 amino acids. CDR1 is SGHRS, CDR2 YFSETQ, per germline. Trimming cost V 0 bases and J 9 bases, with 13 bases left between them. As DNA, the CDR3 is TGCGCCAGCAGCTTGGATCCTCCCCACGGGCAGTACTTC. It codes for CASSLDPPHGQYF.

The J gene is TRBJ2-2, the V gene TRBV6-5, with 12 bases aligning to TRBD2. Germline-derived CDR1 and CDR2 are MNHEY and SVGAGI. The CDR3 covers 15 residues. The V gene end was trimmed by 4 bases and the J gene end by 3 bases; junction bases not matched to a gene: 0. The DNA of the CDR3 is TGTGCCAGCAGTTGGACTAGCGGGGACACCGGGGAGCTGTTTTTT. It is translated as CASSWTSGDTGELFF.

J is TRBJ2-2 and V is TRBV27; D possibly corresponds to TRBD1 (6 bases). This CDR3 has 16 residues. Deletions cut 3 bases from V and 7 bases from J, with 18 bases between. Germline CDR1 reads MNHEY; CDR2 reads SMNVEV (reference sequence). CDR3 bases: TGTGCCAGCAGTTTCTCCGCAGGGGAGAAAATCGGGGAGCTGTTTTTT. Translation gives CASSFSAGEKIGELFF.

The chain recombines TRBV6-4 with TRBJ2-1, with 7 positions matching TRBD1. Germline V lookup: CDR1 MRHNA, CDR2 SNTAGT. V lost 5 bases and J lost 0; bases outside the gene matches: 7. The CDR3 runs to 16 residues. This chain's CDR3 is CASSPDRASSYNEQFF. The DNA for the CDR3 is TGTGCCAGCAGTCCTGACAGGGCGAGCTCCTACAATGAGCAGTTCTTC.

The chain is built from TRBV5-1 and TRBJ2-3; D gene ambiguous. CDR1 and CDR2 (germline): SGHRS, YFSETQ. V lost 2 bases, J lost 0 bases, and 7 bases lay in between. The CDR3 runs to 14 residues. The CDR3: CASSFVVSTDTQYF. DNA for the CDR3: TGCGCCAGCAGCTTCGTAGTTAGCACAGATACGCAGTATTTT.

The rearrangement links TRBV7-9 to TRBJ2-7, with 8 nucleotides matching TRBD1. Germline V gene data show CDR1 as SEHNR and CDR2 as FQNEAQ (reference sequence). The CDR3 covers 14 residues. The V gene end was trimmed by 5 bases and the J gene end by 1 base; junction bases not matched to a gene: 4. CDR3 residues: CASSTRTGSYEQYF. The CDR3 DNA sequence: TGTGCCAGCAGCACTCGGACAGGGTCCTACGAGCAGTACTTC. The full variable domain, in which reference TRBV7-9 and TRBJ2-7 provide the parts outside the CDR3, is DTGVSQNPRHKITKRGQNVTFRCDPISEHNRLYWYRQTLGQGPEFLTYFQNEAQLEKSRLLSDRFSAERPKGSFSTLEIQRTEQGDSAMYLCASSTRTGSYEQYFGPGTRLTVT.

V usage is TRBV19 and J usage is TRBJ1-5; D not resolved. The CDR3 has 15 residues. The V gene's germline CDR1 is LNHDA and CDR2 SQIVND (reference sequence). The germline V and J ends were trimmed by 3 bases and 2 bases, with 11 bases remaining between them. CDR3 amino acids: CASSIALNGNQPQHF. In DNA form, the CDR3 reads TGTGCCAGTAGTATTGCCCTAAATGGCAATCAGCCCCAGCATTTT.

This clone was detected only a few times. The V gene is TRBV18, the J gene TRBJ1-4, with 10 bases that match TRBD1. The V gene end was trimmed by 2 bases and the J gene end by 7 bases; junction bases not matched to a gene: 7. Germline V gene data show CDR1 as KGHSH and CDR2 as LQKENI. The CDR3 runs to 16 residues. DNA for the CDR3: TGTGCCAGCTCACCAAAGGGACAGGGGAAAGGTGAAAAACTGTTTTTT. It is translated as CASSPKGQGKGEKLFF.

The V gene is TRBV4-1, the J gene TRBJ2-7, with 7 nucleotides matching TRBD2. The junction had 6 bases not matched to a gene; V was cut back by 4 bases and J by 3 bases. CDR3 size: 14 residues. Germline assignment: CDR1 MGHRA and CDR2 YSYEKL. The CDR3 nucleotides are TGCGCCAGCAGCCCAGCGGGGAACCACTACGAGCAGTACTTC. Encoded protein: CASSPAGNHYEQYF.

The J gene is TRBJ2-5, the V gene TRBV4-1; 10 bases line up with TRBD2. Germline V gene data show CDR1 as MGHRA and CDR2 as YSYEKL. The CDR3 runs 16 residues. V was clipped by 3 bases and J by 4 bases; unmatched bases: 8. The CDR3 bases are TGCGCCAGCAGCCACCTTGGGCTAGCGGGGGCAGAGACCCAGTACTTC. Translating gives CASSHLGLAGAETQYF.

The J gene is TRBJ1-2, the V gene TRBV7-9; possible D gene TRBD1, 6 bases. Germline assignment: CDR1 SEHNR and CDR2 FQNEAQ (reference sequence). The CDR3 extends over 12 amino acids. Trimming removed 4 bases from V and 5 bases from J, with 8 bases in between. The CDR3 coding sequence is TGTGCCAGCAGCTCAGGGGAATATGGCTACACCTTC. This encodes CASSSGEYGYTF.

This clone was found once. The chain links TRBV12-3 or TRBV12-4 to TRBJ1-1; the match to TRBD1 covers 8 bases. The CDR3 is 13 amino acids. V gave up 8 bases and J gave up 4 bases; unmatched junction bases: 6. In DNA form, the CDR3 reads TGTGCCAGCGATAACACAGGGGGCACTGAAGCTTTCTTT. Translating it yields CASDNTGGTEAFF.

The chain links TRBV9 to TRBJ1-3; D is possibly TRBD1 (5 bases). CDR3 size: 16 residues. V was cut by 1 base and J by 4 bases, with 15 bases left in between. Germline V gene lookup returns CDR1 SGDLS and CDR2 YYNGEE. As DNA, the CDR3 is TGTGCCAGCAGCGTATCTGGCAGGGCAGAAGGAAACACCATATATTTT. Translated: CASSVSGRAEGNTIYF.

The rearrangement links TRBV7-2 to TRBJ1-2, with 7 bases identical to TRBD1. CDR1 is SGHTA, CDR2 FQGNSA, per germline. The trim removed 3 bases at V and 4 bases at J, leaving 5 bases unmatched. This CDR3 comprises 14 residues. The CDR3 DNA reads TGTGCCAGCAGCTTCGACAGGGTGGCCTATGGCTACACCTTC. The encoded protein is CASSFDRVAYGYTF.

The chain couples TRBV12-5 to TRBJ2-5; 7 positions agree with TRBD1. Unmatched junction bases numbered 8, after V lost 5 bases and J lost 2 bases. The CDR3 runs to 15 residues. CDR1 and CDR2 (germline): LGHNT, FRNRAP. CDR3 nucleotides: TGTGCTAGTGGTACGGGACAGTCCTTACAAGAGACCCAGTACTTC. It codes for CASGTGQSLQETQYF.